This TCR beta chain was sequenced in a study of blood T cell repertoires in COVID-19. Trimming took 8 bases from V and 7 from J; bases not matched to a gene: 11. The length of the CDR3 is 14 residues. The germline CDR1 and CDR2 sequences are MNHEY and SVGAGI. Data came from immunoSEQ multiplex PCR; TCRdb stores just in-frame clones and leaves some out. The sample has roughly 100,000 clones, about 90% seen once; the top ten hold 4% to 5%. This clonotype was sampled from a human donor with COVID-19, enrolled during active disease. The donor label of this sample is uncertain. Sequencing input: peripheral blood. The rearrangement joins TRBV6-5 to TRBJ1-2; TRBD1 matches 9 bases. CDR3 DNA sequence: TGTGCCAGCGGAAGACAGGGGGAGGGAGTTGGCTACACCTTC. Protein: CASGRQGEGVGYTF.